These T cell receptor beta chains were read from a single sample in a study of blood T cell repertoires in COVID-19. Generated by immunoSEQ multiplex PCR, the TCRdb table keeps only in-frame clones and is missing some. Of about 440,000 clones in the sample, 70% to 90% are singletons; the top ten hold almost 2%. The sample was PBMCs or T cells enriched from blood (not recorded which). These receptor sequences come from a woman under 30 with acute COVID-19. The conserved cysteine and the conserved F or W are not part of the CDR3 here. A D gene is named only where the DNA matches it firmly.

CDR3 length: 14
V gene: TRBV7-2
J gene: TRBJ2-1
D gene: TRBD2
CDR3 protein: ASSYLGGRAFNEQF

CDR3 length: 11
V gene: TRBV27
J gene: TRBJ2-7
D gene: .
CDR3 protein: ASSLSGPYEQY

CDR3 length: 12
V gene: TRBV15
J gene: TRBJ2-3
D gene: .
CDR3 protein: ATSGEIYTDTQY

CDR3 length: 13
V gene: TRBV25-1
J gene: TRBJ2-2
D gene: TRBD1
CDR3 protein: ASSLGQGFSGELF

CDR3 length: 11
V gene: TRBV19
J gene: TRBJ1-2
D gene: TRBD1
CDR3 protein: ASRTGVGYGYT

CDR3 length: 12
V gene: TRBV15
J gene: TRBJ2-5
D gene: .
CDR3 protein: ATKKGQYQETQY

CDR3 length: 11
V gene: TRBV2
J gene: TRBJ1-5
D gene: .
CDR3 protein: ASSERWTEPQH

CDR3 length: 14
V gene: TRBV11-2
J gene: TRBJ2-3
D gene: TRBD2
CDR3 protein: ASSLMSGGAVDTQY

CDR3 length: 14
V gene: TRBV10-3
J gene: TRBJ2-1
D gene: TRBD2
CDR3 protein: AISDRQRGSYNEQF

CDR3 length: 10
V gene: TRBV20-1
J gene: TRBJ1-1
D gene: .
CDR3 protein: SASRGTTEAF

CDR3 length: 12
V gene: TRBV28
J gene: TRBJ1-6
D gene: .
CDR3 protein: ASSFFQGHSPLH

CDR3 length: 12
V gene: TRBV6-5
J gene: TRBJ1-3
D gene: TRBD1
CDR3 protein: ASRDRVRGNTIY

CDR3 length: 13
V gene: TRBV2
J gene: TRBJ2-2
D gene: TRBD2
CDR3 protein: ASSLAATNTGELF

CDR3 length: 13
V gene: TRBV9
J gene: TRBJ1-2
D gene: .
CDR3 protein: ASSPNPGEGHGYT

CDR3 length: 14
V gene: TRBV28
J gene: TRBJ2-2
D gene: TRBD2
CDR3 protein: ASSLKREQRDGELF

CDR3 length: 15
V gene: TRBV27
J gene: TRBJ2-3
D gene: .
CDR3 protein: ASSPLRGRPLVDTQY

CDR3 length: 17
V gene: TRBV19
J gene: TRBJ2-1
D gene: TRBD2
CDR3 protein: ASSIPSGLAGQGAHEQF

CDR3 length: 12
V gene: TRBV13
J gene: TRBJ1-2
D gene: .
CDR3 protein: ASSLGRGGLGYT

CDR3 length: 11
V gene: TRBV6-1
J gene: TRBJ1-1
D gene: .
CDR3 protein: ASSEFLRGEAF

CDR3 length: 13
V gene: TRBV27
J gene: TRBJ2-7
D gene: TRBD2
CDR3 protein: ASSPLAGVALEQY

CDR3 length: 12
V gene: TRBV28
J gene: TRBJ2-7
D gene: .
CDR3 protein: ASSHRGGPYEQY

CDR3 length: 13
V gene: TRBV4-3
J gene: TRBJ1-1
D gene: .
CDR3 protein: ASSQGAQGNTEAF

CDR3 length: 11
V gene: TRBV28
J gene: TRBJ1-2
D gene: TRBD1
CDR3 protein: ASNRDSYDGYT

CDR3 length: 12
V gene: TRBV27
J gene: TRBJ1-1
D gene: TRBD1
CDR3 protein: ASRPATGLTEAF

CDR3 length: 13
V gene: TRBV27
J gene: TRBJ2-3
D gene: TRBD2
CDR3 protein: ASSLIAGGPVTQY

CDR3 length: 12
V gene: TRBV9
J gene: TRBJ1-6
D gene: .
CDR3 protein: ASSKLSENSPLH

CDR3 length: 11
V gene: TRBV10-1
J gene: TRBJ1-1
D gene: TRBD1
CDR3 protein: ASSRGQGGEAF

CDR3 length: 11
V gene: TRBV29-1
J gene: TRBJ1-1
D gene: TRBD1
CDR3 protein: SAVGTAGAEAF

CDR3 length: 14
V gene: TRBV4-2
J gene: TRBJ1-4
D gene: .
CDR3 protein: ASSQQGGKSNEKLF

CDR3 length: 14
V gene: TRBV27
J gene: TRBJ1-6
D gene: TRBD1
CDR3 protein: ASSSPGTGHNSPLH

CDR3 length: 10
V gene: TRBV12-3/TRBV12-4
J gene: TRBJ2-7
D gene: .
CDR3 protein: ASSSAGPEQY

CDR3 length: 11
V gene: TRBV5-1
J gene: TRBJ2-1
D gene: TRBD2
CDR3 protein: ASSMQTSGEQF

CDR3 length: 17
V gene: TRBV3-1/TRBV3-2
J gene: TRBJ2-5
D gene: TRBD2
CDR3 protein: ASSQAFGAGERGGETQY

CDR3 length: 12
V gene: TRBV6-5
J gene: TRBJ1-3
D gene: .
CDR3 protein: ASRLDSSGNTIY

CDR3 length: 14
V gene: TRBV5-4
J gene: TRBJ2-2
D gene: .
CDR3 protein: ASSSYSYWDTGELF

CDR3 length: 12
V gene: TRBV4-3
J gene: TRBJ1-5
D gene: .
CDR3 protein: ASSFRGYNQPQH

CDR3 length: 13
V gene: TRBV7-9
J gene: TRBJ1-2
D gene: .
CDR3 protein: ASSLGTAVNYGYT

CDR3 length: 13
V gene: TRBV7-8
J gene: TRBJ1-4
D gene: .
CDR3 protein: ASSLSEGDYEKLF

CDR3 length: 13
V gene: TRBV7-2
J gene: TRBJ2-7
D gene: TRBD1
CDR3 protein: ASSITGTGAYEQY

CDR3 length: 13
V gene: TRBV27
J gene: TRBJ2-2
D gene: .
CDR3 protein: ASSLEGVDTGELF

CDR3 length: 13
V gene: TRBV9
J gene: TRBJ2-7
D gene: .
CDR3 protein: ASSAGSGGADEQY

CDR3 length: 11
V gene: TRBV29-1
J gene: TRBJ1-2
D gene: TRBD1
CDR3 protein: SVTGGAGYGYT

CDR3 length: 13
V gene: TRBV6-5
J gene: TRBJ1-6
D gene: TRBD1
CDR3 protein: ASKGTESYNSPLH

CDR3 length: 13
V gene: TRBV7-9
J gene: TRBJ2-1
D gene: TRBD2
CDR3 protein: ASSITSGGIDEQF

CDR3 length: 10
V gene: TRBV21-1
J gene: TRBJ1-1
D gene: .
CDR3 protein: ASIGRSTEAF

CDR3 length: 16
V gene: TRBV6-6
J gene: TRBJ2-5
D gene: .
CDR3 protein: ASSPTHPSRGWGETQY

CDR3 length: 11
V gene: TRBV28
J gene: TRBJ2-7
D gene: .
CDR3 protein: ASTGTRRNEQY

CDR3 length: 13
V gene: TRBV27
J gene: TRBJ1-5
D gene: TRBD1
CDR3 protein: ASSLSGTGSQPQH

CDR3 length: 12
V gene: TRBV19
J gene: TRBJ1-4
D gene: TRBD1
CDR3 protein: ASSVGQGSEKLF